This TCR beta chain was recorded in a study of T cell repertoires in cytomegalovirus infection. Study as a whole: Carrying CMV and the relevant HLA type showed in public TCR beta signatures. Study findings and constraints: Ex vivo, HLA-C-restricted CMV-specific TCR beta clonotypes prevailed over the rest of the response.

CDR1 is ENHRY, CDR2 SYGVKD, per germline. This CDR3 has 15 residues. V gave up 3 bases and J gave up 6 bases; unmatched junction bases: 8. In TCRdb, the reads were re-called with MiXCR into one record per CDR3 protein. The table shows around 530,000 distinct CDR3 sequences, with 16% occurring only once. This clonotype was detected ten times or more. Its antigen is as yet unknown. Sequenced material: CD8+ T cells from PBMCs. The genes are TRBV10-3 and TRBJ1-2, with TRBD1 identical over 9 bases. The clonotype originates from a human donor in good health (CMV status not recorded). Some clones in this sample may be carry-over from other donors' samples. The CDR3 is CAISESEQGADGYTF. In DNA, the CDR3 is TGTGCCATCAGTGAATCAGAACAGGGGGCTGATGGCTACACCTTC.